One sample yielded the 2 T cell receptor beta chains listed below, sequenced in a study of cytomegalovirus exposure and HLA in healthy donors. Method: immunoSEQ multiplex PCR; TCRdb's copy keeps in-frame clones and lacks some. The sample includes about 150,000 clones, about nine tenths seen only once; the top ten take under 5%. The material sequenced was PBMCs. All receptors come from a man aged 18 to 35 in good health and CMV-seropositive.

This sequence joins TRBV5-4 and TRBJ2-3; tentative D call: TRBD2 (6 bases). Germline V CDR1 and CDR2: SGHNT, YYREEE (reference sequence). Deletions cut 0 bases from V and 1 base from J, with 9 bases between. This CDR3 is 15 amino acids long. The CDR3 region has the DNA TGTGCCAGCAGCTTGGGGTGGGAGGGCACAGATACGCAGTATTTT. The encoded protein is CASSLGWEGTDTQYF.

The chain couples TRBV6-1 to TRBJ2-5, with TRBD1 matching over 7 bases. The germline V gene encodes CDR1 MNHNS and CDR2 SASEGT. The V and J ends lost 1 base and 4 bases, in that order; junction bases with no gene match: 9. The CDR3 covers 16 residues. DNA of the CDR3: TGTGCCAGCAGTGAAGGCCCAGGGGGTAAGGGAGAGACCCAGTACTTC. Amino acids: CASSEGPGGKGETQYF.